What follows are 13 T cell receptor beta chains derived from one specimen sequenced in a study of CD8+CD57+ T cells in acquired aplastic anemia. All sequencing subjects had displayed CD8+CD57+ cell expansion on flow cytometry. Researchers used genomic DNA as the template to profile TCR beta VDJ and CDR3. TCRdb analysed the reads with MiXCR anew, one entry per CDR3 protein. The sample lists around 180,000 distinct CDR3 sequences; 48% were seen once. What was sequenced was sorted CD4+, CD8+, or CD8+CD57+ T cells (not recorded which) from PBMCs. Receptors originate from a human donor with aplastic anemia.

This rearrangement joins TRBV7-9 to TRBJ2-5; tentatively, D is TRBD1 or TRBD2 (5 bases each). Germline CDR1 and CDR2: SEHNR and FQNEAQ (reference sequence). The CDR3 covers 15 residues. Trimming took 2 bases from V and 4 from J, leaving 14 bases between them. The CDR3 region has the DNA TGTGCCAGCAGCTTATATGGGGGAACAGTAGAGACCCAGTACTTC. This gives the protein CASSLYGGTVETQYF.

Regarding this clonotype: One end of the junction does not line up with germline, which may come from a read error. This sequence joins TRBV20-1 and TRBJ1-4; 10 bases are a match to TRBD1. Germline values: CDR1 DFQATT, CDR2 SNEGSKA (reference sequence). This CDR3 is 16 amino acids long. In DNA form, the CDR3 reads TGCGGTGCTAGGGAAACCGGGACAGGGGTTAATGAAAAACTGTTTTTT. It specifies CGARETGTGVNEKLFF.

On this clonotype: A much larger clone is a single base away; this may be a read error. The chain joins TRBV7-2 to TRBJ2-1; unclear D gene. The CDR3 contains 15 residues. Germline CDR1 and CDR2: SGHTA and FQGNSA. The CDR3 loop reads CVSSLAGLRYNEQFF. CDR3 coding DNA: TGTGTCAGCAGCTTAGCAGGCCTGAGGTACAATGAGCAGTTCTTC.

The chain links TRBV19 to TRBJ2-1; D call uncertain. The CDR3 is made up of 15 amino acids. CDR1 and CDR2 from the germline V gene are LNHDA and SQIVND (reference sequence). V lost 6 bases to trimming and J lost 0 bases, with 12 bases between them. DNA of the CDR3: TGTGCCAGTAGCCAAGGACGGAGCTCCTACAATGAGCAGTTCTTC. It is translated as CASSQGRSSYNEQFF.

The CDR3, as DNA: TGTGCCAGCAGCTCACAGGGGAAGAATGAGCAGTTCTTC. Translated: CASSSQGKNEQFF. This sequence joins TRBV7-3 and TRBJ2-1; 7 bases agree with TRBD1. V shed 4 bases and J 7 bases; nucleotides not matched to a gene: 4. This CDR3 spans 13 amino acids. Per the germline V gene, CDR1 is SGHTA and CDR2 is FQGTGA.

The table lists this clonotype with many counts. The chain uses TRBV7-2 and TRBJ2-2; 11 positions agree with TRBD2. With 0 bases clipped from V and 0 bases from J, the junction kept 6 bases outside the gene matches. CDR3 size: 19 residues. Germline values: CDR1 SGHTA, CDR2 FQGNSA. The CDR3 DNA is TGTGCCAGCAGCTTAGCTTGGGGACTAGCGGCTGCGAACACCGGGGAGCTGTTTTTT. It translates to CASSLAWGLAAANTGELFF.

The V call is TRBV5-4, the J call TRBJ1-2, with D perhaps TRBD1 (5 bases). The germline gives CDR1 SGHNT, CDR2 YYREEE (reference sequence). With 4 bases removed from V and 4 bases from J, the gap between germline ends came to 17 bases. The CDR3 is 15 amino acids. CDR3: CASSRTGRTSYGYTF. The CDR3 DNA sequence: TGTGCCAGCAGCCGCACGGGACGGACATCCTATGGCTACACCTTC.

This clonotype has ten or more counts. V usage is TRBV20-1 and J usage is TRBJ2-4; 9 bases line up with TRBD2. Losses at the gene ends were 6 bases for V and 0 bases for J; bases not matched to a gene: 6. The CDR3 extends over 15 amino acids. Looked up from germline, CDR1 is DFQATT and CDR2 is SNEGSKA (reference sequence). The CDR3 DNA follows: TGCAGTGCCCGCGGACTAGCGATAGCCAAAAACATTCAGTACTTC. As protein: CSARGLAIAKNIQYF.

This chain links TRBV19 with TRBJ1-1; weak D call: TRBD1 (5 bases). Per the germline V gene, CDR1 is LNHDA and CDR2 is SQIVND (reference sequence). The CDR3 runs to 14 residues. V dropped 7 bases and J dropped 1 base, with 13 bases sitting between them. CDR3 coding DNA: TGTGCCAGTAAAGGGGTTTATGGGAACACTGAAGCTTTCTTT. This translates into CASKGVYGNTEAFF.

Of note for this clonotype: The junction departs from the called germline gene at one end, perhaps through a read error. The chain combines TRBV10-3 with TRBJ2-7, with 8 bases matching TRBD2. The CDR3 is 14 amino acids. Per the germline V gene, CDR1 is ENHRY and CDR2 is SYGVKD. The chain's CDR3 is CAISAQRGTYERYF. The CDR3 coding sequence is TGCGCCATCAGTGCTCAGCGGGGGACCTACGAGCGGTACTTC.

This rearrangement joins TRBV27 to TRBJ2-3; a weak D match, TRBD2 (6 bases). The V end was cut by 2 bases, the J end by 10 bases, with 16 bases between. CDR3 length equals 14 residues. The germline V gene encodes CDR1 MNHEY and CDR2 SMNVEV (reference sequence). The CDR3 is CASSLGGSLGSQYF. The CDR3 coding sequence is TGTGCCAGCAGTTTAGGAGGGTCCTTGGGTTCGCAGTATTTT.

This clonotype came up a few times. The rearrangement uses TRBV7-8 and TRBJ2-2; D remains ambiguous. Germline-derived CDR1 and CDR2 are SGHVS and FQNEAQ. The CDR3 runs to 11 residues. V gave up 5 bases and J gave up 5 bases, with 3 bases separating them. The DNA of the CDR3 is TGTGCCAGCAGCGGGACCGGGGAGCTGTTTTTT. It is translated as CASSGTGELFF.

In this sample, this clonotype turned up many times. The chain carries TRBV3-1 and TRBJ1-1, with D perhaps TRBD1 (5 bases). CDR1 and CDR2 (germline): LGHDT, YNNKEL (reference sequence). V shed 0 bases and J shed 6 bases, with 14 bases lying between them. This CDR3 region has 15 residues. In nucleotides, the CDR3 is TGTGCCAGCAGCCAAGATAGCAGGGCGCGCTCTGAAGCTTTCTTT. Amino acids: CASSQDSRARSEAFF.